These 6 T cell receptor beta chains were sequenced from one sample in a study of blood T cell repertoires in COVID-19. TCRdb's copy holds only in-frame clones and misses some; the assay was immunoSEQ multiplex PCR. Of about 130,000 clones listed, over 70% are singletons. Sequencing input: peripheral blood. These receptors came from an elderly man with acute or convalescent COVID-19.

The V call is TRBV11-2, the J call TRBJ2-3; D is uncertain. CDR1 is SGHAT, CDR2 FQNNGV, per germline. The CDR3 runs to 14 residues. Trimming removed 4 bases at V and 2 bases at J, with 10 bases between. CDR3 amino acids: CASSSRLVTDTQYF. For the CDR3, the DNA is TGTGCCAGCAGCTCTAGGTTAGTCACAGATACGCAGTATTTT.

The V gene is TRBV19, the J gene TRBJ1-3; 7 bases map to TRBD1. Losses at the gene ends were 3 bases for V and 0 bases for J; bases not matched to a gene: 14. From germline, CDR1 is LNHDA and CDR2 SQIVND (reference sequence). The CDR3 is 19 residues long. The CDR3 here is CASSIAYPGTAHSGNTIYF. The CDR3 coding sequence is TGTGCCAGTAGTATCGCCTACCCCGGGACAGCGCACTCTGGAAACACCATATATTTT.

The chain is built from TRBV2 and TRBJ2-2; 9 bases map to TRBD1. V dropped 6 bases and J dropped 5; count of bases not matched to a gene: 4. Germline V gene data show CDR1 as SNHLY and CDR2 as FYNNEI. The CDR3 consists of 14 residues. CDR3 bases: TGTGCCAGCAGGTTGGGACAGGGAACCGGGGAGCTGTTTTTT. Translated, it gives CASRLGQGTGELFF.

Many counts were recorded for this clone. The CDR3 sequence is CASSLPSPSYEQYF. CDR3 coding DNA: TGCGCCAGCAGCTTGCCAAGCCCCTCCTACGAGCAGTACTTC. J is TRBJ2-7 and V is TRBV5-1; D ambiguous. Per germline, CDR1 SGHRS and CDR2 YFSETQ. The V end lost 1 base, the J end lost 0 bases, and 8 bases lay between the germline ends. The CDR3 runs to 14 residues.

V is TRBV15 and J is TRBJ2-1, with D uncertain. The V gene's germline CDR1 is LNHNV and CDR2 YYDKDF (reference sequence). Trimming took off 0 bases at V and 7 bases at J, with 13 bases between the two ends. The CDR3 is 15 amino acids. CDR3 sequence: CATSRDPRVMNEQFF. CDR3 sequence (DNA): TGTGCCACCAGCAGAGATCCGAGAGTTATGAATGAGCAGTTCTTC.

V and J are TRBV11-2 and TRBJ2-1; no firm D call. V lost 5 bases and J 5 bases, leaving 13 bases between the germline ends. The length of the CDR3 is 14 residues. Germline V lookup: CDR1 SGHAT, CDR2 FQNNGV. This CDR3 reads CASSPFVNNNEQFF. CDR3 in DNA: TGTGCCAGCAGCCCCTTCGTAAACAACAATGAGCAGTTCTTC. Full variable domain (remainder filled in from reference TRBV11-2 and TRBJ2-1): EAGVAQSPRYKIIEKRQSVAFWCNPISGHATLYWYQQILGQGPKLLIQFQNNGVVDDSQLPKDRFSAERLKGVDSTLKIQPAKLEDSAVYLCASSPFVNNNEQFFGPGTRLTVL.